These T cell receptor beta chains were read from a single sample in a study of identical twins. TCRdb reanalysed the 5' RACE reads using MiXCR and keeps one entry per CDR3 protein. This table has around 670,000 distinct CDR3 sequences, around 6.1% appearing once. Sequenced material: naive T cells sorted from blood. The receptors derive from a man younger than 35 in good health. CDR3s include the opening cysteine and the closing phenylalanine or tryptophan. The order of the fields is D gene, J gene, V gene, clone size, CDR3 protein, CDR3 DNA. D genes are given only for firm matches. Size values are once, few and many counts, or a class for expanded clones, and some rows have none.

NA TRBJ2-1 TRBV7-9 few CASSLGERQFF TGTGCCAGCAGCTTAGGGGAAAGGCAGTTCTTC
TRBD2 TRBJ2-7 TRBV5-5 few CASSLDPSGKVYEQYF TGTGCCAGCAGCTTGGACCCTAGCGGGAAGGTCTACGAGCAGTACTTC
NA TRBJ2-3 TRBV4-1 many CASSPDRQADTQYF TGCGCCAGCAGCCCAGACCGCCAGGCAGATACGCAGTATTTT
TRBD2 TRBJ2-5 TRBV7-2 many CASSPTTSEQETQYF TGTGCCAGCAGCCCGACGACTAGCGAACAAGAGACCCAGTACTTC
NA TRBJ1-1 TRBV29-1 many CSAQSMNTEAFF TGCAGCGCCCAATCTATGAACACTGAAGCTTTCTTT
TRBD2 TRBJ2-1 TRBV9 few CASSVAGSGIDEQFF TGTGCCAGCAGCGTCGCTGGTAGCGGGATAGATGAGCAGTTCTTC
NA TRBJ2-1 TRBV4-3 many CASSQGRGTGEQFF TGCGCCAGCAGCCAAGGTCGGGGGACGGGGGAGCAGTTCTTC
NA TRBJ2-1 TRBV7-9 many CASSRLGDGDEQFF TGTGCCAGCAGCCGCTTGGGAGACGGCGATGAGCAGTTCTTC
TRBD1 TRBJ2-6 TRBV9 few CASSRRQGESRVLTF TGTGCCAGCAGCCGCCGACAGGGAGAGAGCCGCGTCCTGACTTTC
NA TRBJ1-1 TRBV5-1 many CASSPEGITEAFF TGCGCCAGCAGCCCCGAAGGGATCACTGAAGCTTTCTTT
NA TRBJ2-7 TRBV7-9 NA CAISLSRGAGEQYF TGTGCCATCAGCTTATCCAGGGGGGCTGGGGAGCAGTACTTC
TRBD1 TRBJ2-3 TRBV7-9 many CASSQGTGALTDTQYF TGTGCCAGCAGCCAGGGGACAGGGGCCTTGACAGATACGCAGTATTTT
TRBD1 TRBJ2-1 TRBV5-1 few CASSIWTGMSSYNEQFF TGCGCCAGCAGCATATGGACAGGTATGAGCTCCTACAATGAGCAGTTCTTC
NA TRBJ2-4 TRBV5-1 few CASSTQPNGNIQYF TGCGCCAGCAGTACTCAACCAAACGGAAACATTCAGTACTTC
TRBD2 TRBJ2-5 TRBV7-9 few CASSLGLARQETQYF TGTGCCAGCAGCTTGGGACTAGCGAGGCAAGAGACCCAGTACTTC
NA TRBJ2-2 TRBV11-2 few CASRRLVPGELFF TGTGCCAGCAGGCGACTAGTCCCCGGGGAGCTGTTTTTT
NA TRBJ1-2 TRBV29-1 many CSVWDMGGYTF TGCAGCGTTTGGGACATGGGTGGCTACACCTTC
TRBD1 TRBJ1-2 TRBV24-1 NA CATSDKDRTPYGYTF TGTGCCACCAGTGATAAGGACAGGACGCCCTATGGCTACACCTTC
NA TRBJ2-5 TRBV6-2/TRBV6-3 NA CASSQIQGVPQETQYF TGTGCCAGCAGTCAGATACAGGGTGTCCCCCAAGAGACCCAGTACTTC
NA TRBJ1-1 TRBV12-3/TRBV12-4 NA CASRRGRNTEAFF TGTGCCAGCAGACGTGGGAGGAACACTGAAGCTTTCTTT
NA TRBJ2-7 TRBV10-3 many CAISVTGQPKDEQYF TGTGCCATCAGTGTAACCGGTCAACCGAAGGACGAGCAGTACTTC
NA TRBJ2-3 TRBV20-1 many CSARGDPSTDTQYF TGCAGTGCTCGCGGAGACCCAAGCACAGATACGCAGTATTTT
NA TRBJ2-7 TRBV18 many CASSPGGTYEQYF TGTGCCAGCTCACCAGGCGGGACCTACGAGCAGTACTTC
TRBD1 TRBJ1-5 TRBV29-1 many CSVSGGDQPQHF TGCAGCGTTTCAGGGGGGGATCAGCCCCAGCATTTT
NA TRBJ2-2 TRBV9 NA CASSVAGTLTGELFF TGTGCCAGCAGCGTAGCGGGGACACTCACCGGGGAGCTGTTTTTT
NA TRBJ2-7 TRBV10-3 many CAISEVGESYEQYF TGTGCCATCAGTGAGGTGGGGGAATCCTACGAGCAGTACTTC
TRBD2 TRBJ2-7 TRBV12-3/TRBV12-4 many CASSLSLAGDSYEQYF TGTGCCAGCAGTTTATCTCTAGCGGGAGACTCCTACGAGCAGTACTTC
TRBD2 TRBJ2-3 TRBV20-1 many CSASPLAGGRADTQYF TGCAGTGCTAGCCCGCTAGCGGGAGGCCGAGCAGATACGCAGTATTTT
NA TRBJ2-2 TRBV27 many CASSLSIWATGELFF TGTGCCAGCAGTTTATCGATCTGGGCCACCGGGGAGCTGTTTTTT
NA TRBJ2-7 TRBV29-1 many CSVEGSHEQYF TGCAGCGTTGAAGGGAGCCACGAGCAGTACTTC
NA TRBJ2-2 TRBV18 many CASSPQRALNTGELFF TGTGCCAGCTCACCCCAGCGGGCTCTGAACACCGGGGAGCTGTTTTTT
NA TRBJ2-1 TRBV7-8 many CASSFPGGNNEQFF TGTGCCAGCAGCTTCCCCGGGGGAAACAATGAGCAGTTCTTC
TRBD2 TRBJ2-7 TRBV7-2 NA CASSLAPASGLLSYEQYF TGTGCCAGCAGCTTAGCGCCGGCTAGCGGGCTACTCTCCTACGAGCAGTACTTC
NA TRBJ2-1 TRBV20-1 many CSASGNGGWSYNEQFF TGCAGTGCTTCAGGGAATGGGGGCTGGTCCTACAATGAGCAGTTCTTC
NA TRBJ2-1 TRBV28 many CASSRGGRVVNEQFF TGTGCCAGCAGTCGAGGGGGGAGAGTAGTCAATGAGCAGTTCTTC
NA TRBJ2-1 TRBV12-3/TRBV12-4 NA CASSLPRDYYNEQFF TGTGCCAGCAGTTTACCCCGAGACTATTACAATGAGCAGTTCTTC
TRBD1 TRBJ2-1 TRBV6-1 many CASRTPGQGYNEQFF TGTGCCAGCAGGACCCCGGGACAGGGTTACAATGAGCAGTTCTTC
NA TRBJ2-4 TRBV12-3/TRBV12-4 few CASSLAFMLAKNIQYF TGTGCCAGCAGTTTAGCGTTTATGCTAGCCAAAAACATTCAGTACTTC
NA TRBJ1-2 TRBV3-1 few CASSQGGPTNYGYTF TGTGCCAGCAGCCAAGGGGGGCCAACTAACTATGGCTACACCTTC
NA TRBJ2-5 TRBV5-6 many CASSLLMKQETQYF TGTGCCAGCAGCTTGTTAATGAAACAAGAGACCCAGTACTTC
NA TRBJ2-1 TRBV11-3 few CASSDRMGDEQFF TGTGCCAGCAGCGACAGGATGGGAGATGAGCAGTTCTTC